The 25 T cell receptor beta chains listed next were all sequenced from one sample in a study of T-cell reconstitution after alpha-beta-depleted transplantation in children. Unique molecular identifiers featured in how the TCRbeta library was prepared. TCRdb re-called the PCR reads with MiXCR, one entry per CDR3 protein. Of more than 200,000 distinct CDR3 sequences listed, 9.7% are singletons. This specimen was PBMCs from the stem cell graft donor, taken from the stem cell graft. Source of these receptors: a human donor who donated a stem cell graft to a child with SCID.

This clonotype was seen at least ten times. The rearrangement links TRBV20-1 to TRBJ1-5; 7 bases map to TRBD1. The CDR3 is 14 residues long. V shed 7 bases, J shed 6 bases, and the junction held 12 bases outside the gene matches. Germline loops: CDR1 DFQATT, CDR2 SNEGSKA (reference sequence). The CDR3 here is CSVPQGGLGQPQHF. The CDR3 nucleotides are TGCAGTGTCCCGCAGGGGGGATTGGGTCAGCCCCAGCATTTT.

This clonotype was observed at least ten times. This chain joins TRBV5-1 and TRBJ2-2; D may be TRBD1 or TRBD2 (6 bases each). Germline V gene lookup returns CDR1 SGHRS and CDR2 YFSETQ. This CDR3 comprises 16 residues. V lost 3 bases and J 7 bases, leaving 19 bases between the germline ends. The CDR3 sequence: CASSSAGGQVNGELFF. The CDR3 nucleotides read TGCGCCAGCAGCTCCGCTGGGGGGCAGGTGAACGGGGAGCTGTTTTTT.

The rearrangement links TRBV4-1 to TRBJ1-5; possible D gene TRBD1, 6 bases. Between the trimmed V and J ends, which lost 4 bases and 0 bases, there was a span of 13 bases. The CDR3 totals 16 residues. Germline assignment: CDR1 MGHRA and CDR2 YSYEKL. The CDR3 nucleotides read TGCGCCAGCAGCCCTGGACAGACACTTAGCAATCAGCCCCAGCATTTT. It yields the protein CASSPGQTLSNQPQHF.

A remark on this clonotype: A much larger clone is a single base away; this may be a read error. V is TRBV7-3 and J is TRBJ2-1, with D uncertain. The CDR3 covers 15 residues. CDR1 is SGHTA and CDR2 is FQGTGA in the germline V gene. The V gene lost 6 bases and the J gene lost 3 bases, with 15 bases spanning the gap. This CDR3 reads CASSADPTRYNEQFF. The CDR3 DNA reads as TGTGCCAGCAGTGCCGATCCGACTCGCTACAATGAGCAGTTCTTC. Using reference TRBV7-3 and TRBJ2-1 for the parts outside the CDR3, the full variable domain is GAGVSQTPSNKVTEKGKYVELRCDPISGHTALYWYRQSLGQGPEFLIYFQGTGAADDSGLPNDRFFAVRPEGSVSTLKIQRTERGDSAVYLCASSADPTRYNEQFFGPGTRLTVL.

Many counts were recorded for this clonotype. The gene calls are TRBV2 and TRBJ1-1, with D perhaps matching TRBD1 (5 bases). Looked up from germline, CDR1 is SNHLY and CDR2 is FYNNEI. The CDR3 extends over 13 amino acids. V gave up 4 bases and J gave up 8 bases, with 14 bases separating them. The CDR3 DNA is TGTGCCAGCAGTGCGGCGGGACTGGGGGAAGCTTTCTTT. Its protein is CASSAAGLGEAFF.

This clonotype was recorded many times. V usage is TRBV7-3 and J usage is TRBJ2-5; D is perhaps TRBD2 (5 bases). This CDR3 is built from 17 residues. V lost 5 bases and J lost 4, with 23 bases in between. Germline assignment: CDR1 SGHTA and CDR2 FQGTGA. CDR3 region: CASSLSPRGVGGETQYF. CDR3 DNA: TGTGCCAGCAGCCTATCCCCGCGCGGCGTTGGAGGAGAGACCCAGTACTTC.

Many counts were recorded for this clonotype. V usage is TRBV29-1 and J usage is TRBJ1-2; a weak D match, TRBD1 (5 bases). The CDR3 loop spans 13 amino acids. Germline CDR1 and CDR2: SQVTM and ANQGSEA. Between the trimmed V and J ends, which lost 6 bases and 6 bases, there was a span of 17 bases. DNA of the CDR3: TGCAGCGTCCGGGGCCCGGGGATCCATGGCTACACCTTC. Its protein product is CSVRGPGIHGYTF.

This clonotype has a count of ten or more. The CDR3 region has the DNA TGCGCCAGCAGTGAGTCACAGATTGGGGGAGGAGGTGAAGCTTTCTTT. It yields the protein CASSESQIGGGGEAFF. The chain carries TRBV10-1 and TRBJ1-1; perhaps TRBD1 as D (5 bases). Germline assignment: CDR1 WNHNN and CDR2 SYGVQD (reference sequence). Trimming stripped 0 bases from V and 7 bases from J, with 18 bases between. This CDR3 has 16 residues.

This clonotype was seen many times. This chain joins TRBV11-2 and TRBJ2-3; 12 positions agree with TRBD1. Germline values: CDR1 SGHAT, CDR2 FQNNGV. The CDR3 contains 16 residues. With V trimmed by 5 bases and J by 6 bases, 9 bases remained unmatched. CDR3: CASSPWGDRGQDTQYF. CDR3 sequence (DNA): TGTGCCAGCAGCCCCTGGGGGGACAGGGGGCAGGATACGCAGTATTTT.

This clonotype came up many times. The rearrangement joins TRBV4-2 to TRBJ1-2; 10 bases map to TRBD1. V was clipped by 3 bases and J by 11 bases; unmatched bases: 6. Per the germline V gene, CDR1 is LGHNA and CDR2 is YNFKEQ. The CDR3 runs 13 residues. Written as DNA, the CDR3 is TGTGCCAGCAGCCAGGGCCCGGGACAGGGGTACACCTTC. Protein sequence: CASSQGPGQGYTF.

This clonotype was observed at least ten times. J is TRBJ2-6 and V is TRBV6-5; D gene ambiguous. Germline-derived CDR1 and CDR2 are MNHEY and SVGAGI. Trimming left V 0 bases short and J 0 bases short, with 6 bases between. This CDR3 has 16 amino acids. Here the CDR3 DNA reads TGTGCCAGCAGTTACTCACGCTTCTCTGGGGCCAACGTCCTGACTTTC. This gives the protein CASSYSRFSGANVLTF.

This clonotype was seen repeatedly, ten times or more. This chain's CDR3 is CASKLVRTNYGYTF. CDR3 nucleotide sequence: TGTGCCAGCAAATTAGTACGAACTAACTATGGCTACACCTTC. V is TRBV6-1 and J is TRBJ1-2, with no clear D. V lost 7 bases and J lost 0, with 12 bases in between. Germline CDR1 and CDR2: MNHNS and SASEGT. The CDR3 consists of 14 residues.

In this sample, this clonotype turned up a few times. The V gene is TRBV4-2, the J gene TRBJ1-4, with D perhaps TRBD1 (5 bases). The V gene lost 2 bases and the J gene lost 10 bases, with 14 bases spanning the gap. CDR1 LGHNA and CDR2 YNFKEQ come from the germline V gene. The length of the CDR3 is 14 residues. DNA of the CDR3: TGTGCCAGCAGCCAACCAAGCTTGGGGGGAAAACTGTTTTTT. Protein: CASSQPSLGGKLFF.

Of note for this clonotype: A read error is possible here, since a much larger clone lies one base away. V gene TRBV5-1 combines with J gene TRBJ1-2, with unresolved D. Per germline, CDR1 SGHRS and CDR2 YFSETQ. This CDR3 is 13 amino acids long. In DNA, the CDR3 is TGCGCCAGCAGCTTGGGCCAGATCTATGGCGACACCTTC. This gives the protein CASSLGQIYGDTF.

This clonotype was seen repeatedly, ten times or more. The chain carries TRBV3-1 and TRBJ1-6, with 10 positions matching TRBD1. The CDR3 length is 15 residues. Looked up from germline, CDR1 is LGHDT and CDR2 is YNNKEL (reference sequence). V lost 4 bases to trimming and J lost 5 bases; unmatched junction nucleotides: 2. CDR3 in amino acids: CASSLGTGDNSPLHF. CDR3 coding DNA: TGTGCCAGCAGCCTCGGGACAGGGGATAATTCACCCCTCCACTTT.

This clonotype has a count of ten or more. The chain has TRBV4-1 and TRBJ2-5, with D unresolved. Germline values: CDR1 MGHRA, CDR2 YSYEKL. The V end was cut by 0 bases, the J end by 5 bases, with 10 bases between. There are 14 residues in the CDR3. CDR3 sequence (DNA): TGCGCCAGCAGCCAAGATCCGGACCGTGAGACCCAGTACTTC. It codes for CASSQDPDRETQYF.

V usage is TRBV5-1 and J usage is TRBJ2-2; 7 nucleotides agree with TRBD1. The CDR3 runs to 16 residues. V was clipped by 3 bases and J by 1 base; unmatched bases: 6. The germline gives CDR1 SGHRS, CDR2 YFSETQ. The chain's CDR3 is CASSWDRGGNTGELFF. The CDR3 nucleotides read TGCGCCAGCAGCTGGGACAGAGGAGGGAACACCGGGGAGCTGTTTTTT.

This clonotype was detected many times. This chain connects TRBV5-1 to TRBJ2-1, with D perhaps TRBD1 (5 bases). V lost 2 bases and J 1 base, leaving 7 bases between the germline ends. CDR1 SGHRS and CDR2 YFSETQ come from the germline V gene. The length of the CDR3 is 14 residues. In DNA form, the CDR3 reads TGCGCCAGCAGCTTCCAGGGTTCCTACAATGAGCAGTTCTTC. Protein: CASSFQGSYNEQFF.

This clonotype was counted ten times or more. The CDR3 loop is CASSNAGVTYNEQFF. In DNA form, the CDR3 reads TGCGCCAGCAGCAATGCGGGGGTCACCTACAATGAGCAGTTCTTC. The chain combines TRBV5-1 with TRBJ2-1; the match to TRBD2 covers 7 bases. In germline, CDR1 is SGHRS, CDR2 YFSETQ. The CDR3 loop spans 15 amino acids. Trimming took 4 bases from V and 2 from J; bases not matched to a gene: 6.

This clonotype was recorded many times. The chain employs TRBV5-1 and TRBJ2-2, with unresolved D. The V end was cut by 4 bases, the J end by 0 bases, with 7 bases between. From germline, CDR1 is SGHRS and CDR2 YFSETQ. CDR3 size: 14 residues. The CDR3 DNA follows: TGCGCCAGCAGCCCCACAGCGAACACCGGGGAGCTGTTTTTT. Translated: CASSPTANTGELFF.

This chain joins TRBV30 and TRBJ2-2; 11 bases line up with TRBD1. Losses at the gene ends were 2 bases for V and 9 bases for J; bases not matched to a gene: 8. CDR1 and CDR2 from the germline V gene are GTSNPN and SVGIG (reference sequence). CDR3 size: 15 residues. CDR3 nucleotide sequence: TGTGCCTGGAGTTCCCCCGGGACAGGGGGTCGGGAGCTGTTTTTT. It is translated as CAWSSPGTGGRELFF.

This clonotype was seen at least ten times. The chain is built from TRBV7-3 and TRBJ2-1; D is possibly TRBD1 or TRBD2 (6 bases each). The ends were cut back, 2 bases at V and 4 bases at J, with 12 bases in the middle. This CDR3 has 15 amino acids. Germline V gives CDR1 SGHTA, CDR2 FQGTGA. For the CDR3, the DNA is TGTGCCAGCAGCTTATTGGGGGGCGGTTACAATGAGCAGTTCTTC. This gives the protein CASSLLGGGYNEQFF.

The table lists this clonotype with many counts. The chain couples TRBV10-3 to TRBJ1-1, with 8 bases identical to TRBD1. The CDR3 length is 17 residues. Looked up from germline, CDR1 is ENHRY and CDR2 is SYGVKD. V trimming: 4 bases; J trimming: 10 bases; junction bases outside the gene matches: 20. Written as DNA, the CDR3 is TGTGCCATCAGTGTCGAGTCAGGGGGCAGACTTAGTCTGGGAGCTTTCTTT. It is translated as CAISVESGGRLSLGAFF.

In its sample, this clonotype was seen many times. The V call is TRBV28, the J call TRBJ2-1; 9 bases match TRBD2. CDR3 length: 17 residues. Germline values: CDR1 MDHEN, CDR2 SYDVKM. Losses at the gene ends were 3 bases for V and 3 bases for J; bases not matched to a gene: 9. The CDR3 reads CASSFSTRGGGYNEQFF. The CDR3 region has the DNA TGTGCCAGCAGTTTCTCCACGCGGGGGGGCGGCTACAATGAGCAGTTCTTC.

As concerns this clonotype: At one end, the junction sequence differs from germline, possibly due to a read error. This chain uses TRBV18 with TRBJ1-1; TRBD1 agrees at 8 bases. Germline CDR1 is KGHSH and CDR2 is LQKENI. The CDR3 runs to 14 residues. Written as DNA, the CDR3 is TGTGCCAGCTCACCAGACAGGGGTGTCACTGAAGCTTTATTT. Translated, it gives CASSPDRGVTEALF.